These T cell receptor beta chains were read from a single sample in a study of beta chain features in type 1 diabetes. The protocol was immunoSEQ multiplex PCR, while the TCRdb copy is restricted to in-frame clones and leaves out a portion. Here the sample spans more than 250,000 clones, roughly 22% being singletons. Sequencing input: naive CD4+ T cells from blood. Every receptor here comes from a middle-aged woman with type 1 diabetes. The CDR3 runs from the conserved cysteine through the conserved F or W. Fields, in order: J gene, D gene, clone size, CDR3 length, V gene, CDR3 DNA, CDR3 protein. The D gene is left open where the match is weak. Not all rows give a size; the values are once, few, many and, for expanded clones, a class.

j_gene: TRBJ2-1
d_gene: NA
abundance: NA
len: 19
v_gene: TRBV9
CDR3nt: TGTGCCAGCAGCGTAGGACTAGAAAAAACCCTCATTAAATACAATGAGCAGTTCTTC
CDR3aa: CASSVGLEKTLIKYNEQFF

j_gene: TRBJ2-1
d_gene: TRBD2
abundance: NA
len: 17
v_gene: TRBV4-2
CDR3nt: TGTGCCAGCAGCCAAGGAGGACTAGCGGGAGGCGGTATTGAGCAGTTCTTC
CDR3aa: CASSQGGLAGGGIEQFF

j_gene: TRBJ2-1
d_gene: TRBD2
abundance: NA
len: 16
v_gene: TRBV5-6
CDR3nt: TGTGCCAGCAGCTACGATAGCGGGACGACCTACAATGAGCAGTTCTTC
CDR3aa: CASSYDSGTTYNEQFF

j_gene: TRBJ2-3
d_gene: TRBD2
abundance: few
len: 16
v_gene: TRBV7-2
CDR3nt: TGTGCCAGCAGCTTATTCAGCGGGGGGGCCGCAGATACGCAGTATTTT
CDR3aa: CASSLFSGGAADTQYF

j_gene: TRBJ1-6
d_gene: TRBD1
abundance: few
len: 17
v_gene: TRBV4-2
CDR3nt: TGTGCCAGCAGCCAAGATGGGGACAGATCCTATAATTCACCCCTCCACTTT
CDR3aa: CASSQDGDRSYNSPLHF

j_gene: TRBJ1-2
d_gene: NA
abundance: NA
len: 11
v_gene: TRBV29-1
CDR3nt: TGCAGCACTCAGGGAGGCTATGGCTACACCTTC
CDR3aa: CSTQGGYGYTF

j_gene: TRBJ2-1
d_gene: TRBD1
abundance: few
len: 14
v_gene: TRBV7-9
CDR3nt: TGTGCCAGCAGCCCATGGGACAGGCTGAATGAGCAGTTCTTC
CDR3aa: CASSPWDRLNEQFF

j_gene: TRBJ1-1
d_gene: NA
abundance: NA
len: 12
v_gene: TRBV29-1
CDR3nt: TGCAGCGTTGCCACAGGACGGACTGAAGCTTTCTTT
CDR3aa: CSVATGRTEAFF

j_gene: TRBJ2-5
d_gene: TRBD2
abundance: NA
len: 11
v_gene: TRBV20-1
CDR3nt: TGCAGTGCGTGGCGGGGGGAGACCCAGTACTTC
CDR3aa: CSAWRGETQYF

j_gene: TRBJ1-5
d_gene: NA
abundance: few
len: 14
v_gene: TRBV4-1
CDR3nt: TGCGCCAGCAGCCTCGGGGACAACAATCAGCCCCAGCATTTT
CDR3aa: CASSLGDNNQPQHF

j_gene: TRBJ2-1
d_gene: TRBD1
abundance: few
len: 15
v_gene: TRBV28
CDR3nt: TGTGCCAGCAGTTGGCACAGGACAGGGGGCCAGGAGCAGTTCTTC
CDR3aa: CASSWHRTGGQEQFF

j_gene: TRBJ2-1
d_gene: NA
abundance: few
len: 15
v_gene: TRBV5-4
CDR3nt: TGTGCCAGCAGCTTGGGAGGGATCTCCTACAATGAGCAGTTCTTC
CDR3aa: CASSLGGISYNEQFF

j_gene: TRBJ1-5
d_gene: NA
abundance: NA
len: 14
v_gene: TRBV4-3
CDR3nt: TGCGCCAGCAGCCAGACGACAGTTTCAGGGCCCCAGCATTTT
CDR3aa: CASSQTTVSGPQHF

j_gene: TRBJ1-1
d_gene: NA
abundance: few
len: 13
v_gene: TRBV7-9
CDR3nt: TGTGCCAGCAGCTTTGACGGAGCCACTGAAGCTTTCTTT
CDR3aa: CASSFDGATEAFF

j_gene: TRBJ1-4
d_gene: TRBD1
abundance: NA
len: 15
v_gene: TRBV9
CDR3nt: TGTGCCAGCAGCGTCTCGGGACAGGGTCGTGAAAAACTGTTTTTT
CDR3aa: CASSVSGQGREKLFF

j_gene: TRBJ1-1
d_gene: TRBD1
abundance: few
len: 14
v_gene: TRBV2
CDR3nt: TGTGCCAGCAGATTACAGGGGTGGAACACTGAAGCTTTCTTT
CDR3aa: CASRLQGWNTEAFF

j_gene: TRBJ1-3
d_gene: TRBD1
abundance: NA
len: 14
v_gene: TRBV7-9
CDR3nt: TGTGCCACTGGGGGGACAGCCTCTGGAAACACCATATATTTT
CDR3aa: CATGGTASGNTIYF

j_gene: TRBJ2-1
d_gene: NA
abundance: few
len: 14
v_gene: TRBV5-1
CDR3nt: TGCGCCAGCAGTCTGGAGGGCGGAAACAATGAGCAGTTCTTC
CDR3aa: CASSLEGGNNEQFF

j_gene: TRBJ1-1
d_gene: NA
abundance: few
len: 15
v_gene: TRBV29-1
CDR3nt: TGCAGCGTTGAAGCCCTTGGAGCGTCGAACACTGAAGCTTTCTTT
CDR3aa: CSVEALGASNTEAFF

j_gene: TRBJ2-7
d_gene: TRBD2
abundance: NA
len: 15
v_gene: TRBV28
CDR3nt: TGTGCCAGCAGGACGGGACTAGCGGCTTCCTACGAGCAGTACTTC
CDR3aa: CASRTGLAASYEQYF

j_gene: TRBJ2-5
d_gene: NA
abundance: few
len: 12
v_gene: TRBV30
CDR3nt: TGTGCCTGGAGTGTACGGGGGGAGACCCAGTACTTC
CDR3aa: CAWSVRGETQYF

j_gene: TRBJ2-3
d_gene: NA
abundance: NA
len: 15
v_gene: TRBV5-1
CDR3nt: TGCGCCAGCAGCTTGGGGGGAGCCGAGGGAGATACGCAGTATTTT
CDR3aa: CASSLGGAEGDTQYF

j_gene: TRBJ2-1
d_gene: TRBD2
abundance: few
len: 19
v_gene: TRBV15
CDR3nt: TGTGCCACCAGCAGAGGACTAGCGGGAGGCGCCCCATCCTACAATGAGCAGTTCTTC
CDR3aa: CATSRGLAGGAPSYNEQFF

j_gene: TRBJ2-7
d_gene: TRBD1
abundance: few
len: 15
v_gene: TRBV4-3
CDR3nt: TGCGCCAGCAGCCAAGGCCTCAGGGGGTCCTACGAGCAGTACTTC
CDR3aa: CASSQGLRGSYEQYF

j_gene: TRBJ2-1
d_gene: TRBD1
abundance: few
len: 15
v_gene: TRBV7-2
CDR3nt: TGTGCCAGCACCGATATGGGACAGAACTACAATGAGCAGTTCTTC
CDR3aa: CASTDMGQNYNEQFF

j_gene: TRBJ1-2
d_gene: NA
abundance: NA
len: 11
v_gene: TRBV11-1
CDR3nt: TGTGCCAGCAGCTGGGGCAATGGCTACACCTTC
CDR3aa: CASSWGNGYTF

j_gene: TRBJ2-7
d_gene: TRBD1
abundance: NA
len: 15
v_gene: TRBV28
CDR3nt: TGTGCCAGCAGTTTGGGACAGGGTTACTCCTACGAGCAGTACTTC
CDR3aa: CASSLGQGYSYEQYF

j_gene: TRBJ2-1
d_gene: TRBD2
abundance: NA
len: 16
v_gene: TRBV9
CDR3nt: TGTGCCAGCAGCGTTGGACTAGCGGGGACCTACAATGAGCAGTTCTTC
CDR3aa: CASSVGLAGTYNEQFF

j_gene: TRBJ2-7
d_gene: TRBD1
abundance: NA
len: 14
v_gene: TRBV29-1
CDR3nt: TGCAGCGTGGCCCGGGACAGGGGGGCAAACGAGCAGTACTTC
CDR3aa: CSVARDRGANEQYF

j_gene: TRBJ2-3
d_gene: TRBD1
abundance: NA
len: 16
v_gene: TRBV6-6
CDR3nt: TGTGCCAGCAGTTACATACAGGGGCCCAACACAGATACGCAGTATTTT
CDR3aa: CASSYIQGPNTDTQYF